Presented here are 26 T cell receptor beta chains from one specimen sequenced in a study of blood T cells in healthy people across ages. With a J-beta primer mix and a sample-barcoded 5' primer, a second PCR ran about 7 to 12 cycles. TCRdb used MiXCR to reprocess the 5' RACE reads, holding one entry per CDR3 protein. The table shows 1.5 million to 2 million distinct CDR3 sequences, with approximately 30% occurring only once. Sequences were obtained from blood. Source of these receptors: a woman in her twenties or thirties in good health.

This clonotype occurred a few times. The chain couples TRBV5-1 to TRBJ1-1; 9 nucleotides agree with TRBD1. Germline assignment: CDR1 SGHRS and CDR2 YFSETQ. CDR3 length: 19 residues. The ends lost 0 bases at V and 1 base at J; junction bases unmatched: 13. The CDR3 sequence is CASSLADPFGTGKNTEAFF. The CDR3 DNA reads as TGCGCCAGCAGCTTGGCCGATCCCTTTGGGACAGGGAAGAACACTGAAGCTTTCTTT. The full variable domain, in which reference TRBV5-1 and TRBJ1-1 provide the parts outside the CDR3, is KAGVTQTPRYLIKTRGQQVTLSCSPISGHRSVSWYQQTPGQGLQFLFEYFSETQRNKGNFPGRFSGRQFSNSRSEMNVSTLELGDSALYLCASSLADPFGTGKNTEAFFGQGTRLTVV.

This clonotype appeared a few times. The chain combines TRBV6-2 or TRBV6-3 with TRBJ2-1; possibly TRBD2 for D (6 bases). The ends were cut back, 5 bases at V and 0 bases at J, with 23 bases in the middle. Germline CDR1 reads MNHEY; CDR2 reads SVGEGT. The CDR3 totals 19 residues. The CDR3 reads CASSRRVRLPGDSYNEQFF. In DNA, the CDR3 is TGTGCCAGCAGTCGCCGGGTGCGGCTCCCGGGGGACTCCTACAATGAGCAGTTCTTC.

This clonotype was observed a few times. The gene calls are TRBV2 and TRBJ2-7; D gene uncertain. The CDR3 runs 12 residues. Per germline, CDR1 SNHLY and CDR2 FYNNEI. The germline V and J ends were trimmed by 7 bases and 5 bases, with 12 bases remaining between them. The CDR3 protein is CASNGDGDEQYF. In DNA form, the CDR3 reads TGTGCCAGCAACGGAGATGGGGACGAGCAGTACTTC.

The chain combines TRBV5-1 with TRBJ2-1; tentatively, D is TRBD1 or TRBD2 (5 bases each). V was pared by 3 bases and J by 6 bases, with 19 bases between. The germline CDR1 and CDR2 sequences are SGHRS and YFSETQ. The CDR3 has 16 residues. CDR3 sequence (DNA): TGCGCCAGCAGCTCCCGGAAGGGGAGTACCTGCAATGAGCAGTTCTTC. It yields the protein CASSSRKGSTCNEQFF.

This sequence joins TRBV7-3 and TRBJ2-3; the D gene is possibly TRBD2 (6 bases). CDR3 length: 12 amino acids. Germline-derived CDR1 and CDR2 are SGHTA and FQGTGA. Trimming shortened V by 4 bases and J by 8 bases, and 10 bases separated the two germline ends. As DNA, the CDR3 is TGTGCCAGCAGCTGGGTCGGGGGTACGCAGTATTTT. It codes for CASSWVGGTQYF.

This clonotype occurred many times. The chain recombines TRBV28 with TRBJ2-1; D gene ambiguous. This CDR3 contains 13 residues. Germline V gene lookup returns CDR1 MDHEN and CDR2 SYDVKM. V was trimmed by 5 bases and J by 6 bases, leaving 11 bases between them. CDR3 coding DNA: TGTGCCAGCAGTACGTCTCCCGGCAATGAGCAGTTCTTC. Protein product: CASSTSPGNEQFF.

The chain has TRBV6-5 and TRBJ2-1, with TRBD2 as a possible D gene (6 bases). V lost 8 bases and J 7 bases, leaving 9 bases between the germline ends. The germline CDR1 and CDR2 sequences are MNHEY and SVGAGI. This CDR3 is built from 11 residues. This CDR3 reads CASGRENEQFF. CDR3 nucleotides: TGTGCCAGCGGGCGGGAAAATGAGCAGTTCTTC.

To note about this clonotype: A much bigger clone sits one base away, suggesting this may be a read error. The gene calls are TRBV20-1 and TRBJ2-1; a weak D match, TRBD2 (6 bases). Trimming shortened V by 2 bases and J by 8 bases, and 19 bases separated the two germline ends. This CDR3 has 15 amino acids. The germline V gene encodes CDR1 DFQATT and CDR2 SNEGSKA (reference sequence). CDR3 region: CSARRPSEEADEQFF. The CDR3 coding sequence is TGCAGTGCTAGAAGACCTAGCGAAGAGGCAGATGAGCAGTTCTTC.

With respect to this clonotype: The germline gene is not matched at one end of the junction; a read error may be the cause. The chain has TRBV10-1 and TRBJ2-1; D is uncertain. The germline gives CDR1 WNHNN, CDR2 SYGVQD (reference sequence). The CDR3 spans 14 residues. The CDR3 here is CANSDTLQRNEQFF. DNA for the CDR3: TGCGCCAACAGTGACACACTCCAACGAAATGAGCAGTTCTTC.

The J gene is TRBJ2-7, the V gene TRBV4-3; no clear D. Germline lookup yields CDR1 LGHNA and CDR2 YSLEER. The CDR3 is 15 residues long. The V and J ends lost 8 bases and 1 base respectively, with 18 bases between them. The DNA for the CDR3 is TGCGCCAGCTCGTTCGGCAGCGCCTCGTCCTACGAGCAGTACTTC. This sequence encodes CASSFGSASSYEQYF.

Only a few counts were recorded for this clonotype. CDR3 in amino acids: CSAARLGLEQYF. CDR3 nucleotide sequence: TGCAGTGCTGCCCGACTAGGGCTTGAGCAGTACTTC. The chain links TRBV20-1 to TRBJ2-5, with a weak D call TRBD2 (6 bases). In germline, CDR1 is DFQATT, CDR2 SNEGSKA (reference sequence). The CDR3 spans 12 residues. Trimming removed 5 bases from V and 11 bases from J, with 18 bases in between.

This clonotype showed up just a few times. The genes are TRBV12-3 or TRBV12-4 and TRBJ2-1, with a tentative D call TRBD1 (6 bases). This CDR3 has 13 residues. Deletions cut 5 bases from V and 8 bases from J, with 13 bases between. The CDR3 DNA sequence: TGTGCCAGCAGTATAACAGGGTACGATGAGCAGTTCTTC. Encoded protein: CASSITGYDEQFF.

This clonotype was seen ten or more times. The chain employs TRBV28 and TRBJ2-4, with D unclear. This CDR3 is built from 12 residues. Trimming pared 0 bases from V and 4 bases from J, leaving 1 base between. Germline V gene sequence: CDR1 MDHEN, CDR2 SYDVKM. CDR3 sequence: CASSLWKNIQYF. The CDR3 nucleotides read TGTGCCAGCAGTTTATGGAAAAACATTCAGTACTTC.

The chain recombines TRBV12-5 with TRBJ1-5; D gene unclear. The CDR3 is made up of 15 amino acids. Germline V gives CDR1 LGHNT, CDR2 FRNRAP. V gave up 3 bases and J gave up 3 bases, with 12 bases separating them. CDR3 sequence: CASGFSAGYNQPQHF. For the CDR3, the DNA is TGTGCTAGTGGTTTCTCGGCGGGTTACAATCAGCCCCAGCATTTT. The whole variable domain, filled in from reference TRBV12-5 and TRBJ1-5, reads DARVTQTPRHKVTEMGQEVTMRCQPILGHNTVFWYRQTMMQGLELLAYFRNRAPLDDSGMPKDRFSAEMPDATLATLKIQPSEPRDSAVYFCASGFSAGYNQPQHFGDGTRLSIL.

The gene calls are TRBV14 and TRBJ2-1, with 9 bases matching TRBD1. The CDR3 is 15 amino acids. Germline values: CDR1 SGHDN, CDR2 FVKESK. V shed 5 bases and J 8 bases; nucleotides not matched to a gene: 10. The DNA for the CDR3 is TGTGCCAGCAGCGCCACGGGACAGGGAAGACATGAGCAGTTCTTC. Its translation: CASSATGQGRHEQFF.

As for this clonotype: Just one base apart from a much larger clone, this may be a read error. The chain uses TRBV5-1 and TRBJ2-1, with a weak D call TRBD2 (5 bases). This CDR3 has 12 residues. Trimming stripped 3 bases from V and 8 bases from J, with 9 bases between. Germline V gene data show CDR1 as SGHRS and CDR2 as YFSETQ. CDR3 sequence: CASSCTRDEQFF. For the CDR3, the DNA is TGCGCCAGCAGCTGTACGAGGGATGAGCAGTTCTTC.

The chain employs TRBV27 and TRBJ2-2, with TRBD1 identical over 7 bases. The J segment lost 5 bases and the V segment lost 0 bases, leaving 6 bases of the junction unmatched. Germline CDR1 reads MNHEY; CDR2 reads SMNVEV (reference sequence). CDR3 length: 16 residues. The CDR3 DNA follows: TGTGCCAGCAGTTTATCAACAGGGGTGAGAACCGGGGAGCTGTTTTTT. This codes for CASSLSTGVRTGELFF.

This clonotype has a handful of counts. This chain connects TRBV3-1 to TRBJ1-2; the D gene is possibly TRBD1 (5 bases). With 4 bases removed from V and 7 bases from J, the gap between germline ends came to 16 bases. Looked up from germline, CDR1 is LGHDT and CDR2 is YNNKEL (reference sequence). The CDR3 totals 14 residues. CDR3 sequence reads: CASSPTVNGAGYTF. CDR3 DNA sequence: TGTGCCAGCAGCCCGACTGTAAACGGGGCTGGCTACACCTTC.

Here the CDR3 reads CASSLGGRVITYEQFF. CDR3 DNA sequence: TGTGCCAGCAGCTTAGGGGGCAGGGTGATTACCTACGAGCAGTTCTTC. The rearrangement joins TRBV7-2 to TRBJ2-1, with D perhaps matching TRBD1 (5 bases). Germline values: CDR1 SGHTA, CDR2 FQGNSA. V was clipped by 1 base and J by 10 bases, with 20 bases between them. The CDR3 runs 16 residues.

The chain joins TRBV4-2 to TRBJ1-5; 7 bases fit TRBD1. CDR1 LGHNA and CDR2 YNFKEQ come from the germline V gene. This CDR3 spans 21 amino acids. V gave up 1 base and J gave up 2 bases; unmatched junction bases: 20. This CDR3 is CASSQAPLQGTGGGGNQPQHF. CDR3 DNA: TGTGCCAGCAGCCAAGCCCCCCTACAGGGGACGGGCGGTGGGGGCAATCAGCCCCAGCATTTT.

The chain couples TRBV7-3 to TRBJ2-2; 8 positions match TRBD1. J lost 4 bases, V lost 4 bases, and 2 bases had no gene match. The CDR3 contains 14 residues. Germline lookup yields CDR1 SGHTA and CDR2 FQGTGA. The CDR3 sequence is CASSSQGATGELFF. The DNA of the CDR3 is TGTGCCAGCAGCTCGCAGGGGGCCACCGGGGAGCTGTTTTTT.

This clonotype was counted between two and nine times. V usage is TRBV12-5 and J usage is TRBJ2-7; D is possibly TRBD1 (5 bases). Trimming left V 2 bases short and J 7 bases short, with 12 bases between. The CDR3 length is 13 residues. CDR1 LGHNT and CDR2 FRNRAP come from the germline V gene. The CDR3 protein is CASGLPRQGEQYF. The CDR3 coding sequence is TGTGCTAGTGGTTTGCCCCGGCAGGGTGAGCAGTACTTC.

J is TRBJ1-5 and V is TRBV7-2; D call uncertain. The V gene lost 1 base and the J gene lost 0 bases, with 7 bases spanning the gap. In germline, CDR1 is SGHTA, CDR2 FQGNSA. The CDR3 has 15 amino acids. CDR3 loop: CASSLGSSSNQPQHF. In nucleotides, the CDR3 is TGTGCCAGCAGCTTAGGATCCAGTAGCAATCAGCCCCAGCATTTT.

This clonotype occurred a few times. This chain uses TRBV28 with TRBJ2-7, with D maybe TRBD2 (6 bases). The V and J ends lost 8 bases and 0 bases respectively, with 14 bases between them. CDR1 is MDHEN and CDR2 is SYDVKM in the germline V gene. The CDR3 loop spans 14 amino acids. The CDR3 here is CASFRPGVSYEQYF. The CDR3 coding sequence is TGTGCCAGCTTTCGACCGGGGGTCTCCTACGAGCAGTACTTC.

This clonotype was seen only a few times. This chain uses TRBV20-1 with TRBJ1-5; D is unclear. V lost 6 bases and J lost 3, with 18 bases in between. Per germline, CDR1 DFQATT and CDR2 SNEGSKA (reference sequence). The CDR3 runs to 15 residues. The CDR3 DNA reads TGCAGTGCCCGAACCGGGGTGTGGGACAATCAGCCCCAGCATTTT. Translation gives CSARTGVWDNQPQHF.

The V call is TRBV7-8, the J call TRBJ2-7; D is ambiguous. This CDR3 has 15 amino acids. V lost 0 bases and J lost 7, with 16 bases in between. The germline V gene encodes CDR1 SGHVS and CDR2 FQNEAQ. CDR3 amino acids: CASSLAPERPLEQYF. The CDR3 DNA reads TGTGCCAGCAGCTTAGCTCCCGAACGTCCGTTAGAGCAGTACTTC.